This T cell receptor (beta chain) was documented in a study of control samples from healthy donors and cancer patients. The method was immunoSEQ multiplex PCR; TCRdb's version includes in-frame clones alone and lacks a portion of them. The sample carries 150,000 to 200,000 clones, almost 90% recorded once. V was shortened by 5 bases and J by 2 bases, with 13 bases between the two germline ends. CDR3 size: 15 residues. Germline loops: CDR1 MDHEN, CDR2 SYDVKM. This sequence joins TRBV28 and TRBJ1-5, with D unresolved. The clonotype originates from a woman aged 45-60 years in good health. The sequenced material came from blood. The CDR3, as DNA: TGTGCCAGCAGTGTCCGTGGGATGGGCAATCAGCCCCAGCATTTT. Translating it yields CASSVRGMGNQPQHF.